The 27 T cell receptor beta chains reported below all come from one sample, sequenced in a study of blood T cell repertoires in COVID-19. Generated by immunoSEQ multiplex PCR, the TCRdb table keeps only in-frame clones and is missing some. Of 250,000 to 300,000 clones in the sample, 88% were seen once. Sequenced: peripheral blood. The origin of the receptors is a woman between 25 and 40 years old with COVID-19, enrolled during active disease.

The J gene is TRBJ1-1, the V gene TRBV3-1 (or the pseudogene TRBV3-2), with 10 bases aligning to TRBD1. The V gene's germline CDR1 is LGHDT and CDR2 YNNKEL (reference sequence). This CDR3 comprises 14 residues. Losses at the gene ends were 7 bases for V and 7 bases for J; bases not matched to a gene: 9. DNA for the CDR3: TGTGCCAGCAACAGGGACAGGGGAAGGGGTGAAGCTTTCTTT. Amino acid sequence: CASNRDRGRGEAFF.

The CDR3 here is CASSPGWGQPQHF. CDR3 bases: TGTGCCAGCAGCCCAGGGTGGGGTCAGCCCCAGCATTTT. This chain links TRBV14 with TRBJ1-5; D perhaps matches TRBD1 (5 bases). CDR1 and CDR2 (germline): SGHDN, FVKESK. Trimming removed 4 bases from V and 6 bases from J, with 10 bases in between. This CDR3 region has 13 residues.

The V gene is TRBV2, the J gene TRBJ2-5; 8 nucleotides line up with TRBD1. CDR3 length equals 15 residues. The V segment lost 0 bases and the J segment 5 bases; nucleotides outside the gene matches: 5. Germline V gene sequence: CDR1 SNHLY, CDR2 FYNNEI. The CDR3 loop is CASSEARTGMETQYF. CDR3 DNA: TGTGCCAGCAGTGAAGCCCGGACAGGGATGGAGACCCAGTACTTC.

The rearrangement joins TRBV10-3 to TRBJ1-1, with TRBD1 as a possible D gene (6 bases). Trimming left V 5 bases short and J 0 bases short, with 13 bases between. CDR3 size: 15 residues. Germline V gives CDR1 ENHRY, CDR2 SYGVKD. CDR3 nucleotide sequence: TGTGCCATCAGTTCTAGAGGACAGATGAACACTGAAGCTTTCTTT. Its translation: CAISSRGQMNTEAFF.

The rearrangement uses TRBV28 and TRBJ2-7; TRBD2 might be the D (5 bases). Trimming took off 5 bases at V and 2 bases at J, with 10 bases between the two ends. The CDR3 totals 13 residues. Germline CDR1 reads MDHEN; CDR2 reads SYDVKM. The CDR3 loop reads CASSLAGAYEQYF. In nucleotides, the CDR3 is TGTGCCAGCAGTCTGGCGGGCGCCTACGAGCAGTACTTC.

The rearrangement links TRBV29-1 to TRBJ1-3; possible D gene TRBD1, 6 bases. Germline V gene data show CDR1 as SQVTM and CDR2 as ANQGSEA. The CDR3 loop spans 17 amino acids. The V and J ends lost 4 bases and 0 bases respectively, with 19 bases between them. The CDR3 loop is CSVGTDLTNPSGNTIYF. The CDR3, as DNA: TGCAGCGTTGGGACAGACCTTACAAATCCCTCTGGAAACACCATATATTTT. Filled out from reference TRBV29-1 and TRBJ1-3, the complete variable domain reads SAVISQKPSRDICQRGTSLTIQCQVDSQVTMMFWYRQQPGQSLTLIATANQGSEATYESGFVIDKFPISRPNLTFSTLTVSNMSPEDSSIYLCSVGTDLTNPSGNTIYFGEGSWLTVV.

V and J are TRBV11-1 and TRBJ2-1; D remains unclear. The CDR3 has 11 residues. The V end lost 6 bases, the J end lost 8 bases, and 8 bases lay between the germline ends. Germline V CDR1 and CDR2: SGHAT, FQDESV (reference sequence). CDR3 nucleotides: TGTGCCAGCAGACTCGCGGATGAGCAGTTCTTC. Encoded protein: CASRLADEQFF.

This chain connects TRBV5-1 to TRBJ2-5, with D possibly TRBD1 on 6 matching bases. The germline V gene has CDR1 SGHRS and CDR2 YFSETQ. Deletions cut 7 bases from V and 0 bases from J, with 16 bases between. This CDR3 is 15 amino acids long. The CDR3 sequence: CASGLGQSYQETQYF. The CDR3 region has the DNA TGCGCCAGCGGCCTCGGACAGTCCTACCAAGAGACCCAGTACTTC. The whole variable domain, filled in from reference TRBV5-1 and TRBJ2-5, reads KAGVTQTPRYLIKTRGQQVTLSCSPISGHRSVSWYQQTPGQGLQFLFEYFSETQRNKGNFPGRFSGRQFSNSRSEMNVSTLELGDSALYLCASGLGQSYQETQYFGPGTRLLVL.

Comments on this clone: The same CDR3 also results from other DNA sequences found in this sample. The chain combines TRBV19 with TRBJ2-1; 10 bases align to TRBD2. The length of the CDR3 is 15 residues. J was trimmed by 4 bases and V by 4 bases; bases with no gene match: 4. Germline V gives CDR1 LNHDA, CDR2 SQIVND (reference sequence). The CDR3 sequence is CASSTSGSSYNEQFF. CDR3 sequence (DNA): TGTGCCAGTAGTACTAGCGGGAGTTCATACAATGAGCAGTTCTTC.

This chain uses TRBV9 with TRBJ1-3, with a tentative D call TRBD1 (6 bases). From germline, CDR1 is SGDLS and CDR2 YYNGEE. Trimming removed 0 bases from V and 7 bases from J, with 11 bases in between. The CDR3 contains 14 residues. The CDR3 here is CASSVGGGRNTIYF. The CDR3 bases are TGTGCCAGCAGCGTAGGTGGGGGCAGGAACACCATATATTTT.

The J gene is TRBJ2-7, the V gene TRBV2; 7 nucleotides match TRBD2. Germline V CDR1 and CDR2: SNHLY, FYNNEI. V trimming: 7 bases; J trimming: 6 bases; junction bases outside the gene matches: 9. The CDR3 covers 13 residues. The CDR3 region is CASTPGTIFEQYF. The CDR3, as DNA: TGTGCCAGCACTCCCGGGACTATCTTCGAGCAGTACTTC.

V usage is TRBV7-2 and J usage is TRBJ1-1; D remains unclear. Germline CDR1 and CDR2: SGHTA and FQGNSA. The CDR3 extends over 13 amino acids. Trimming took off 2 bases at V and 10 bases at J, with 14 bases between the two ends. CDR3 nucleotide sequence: TGTGCCAGCAGCTTATTGGGGAGGGCTGGAGCTTTCTTT. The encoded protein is CASSLLGRAGAFF.

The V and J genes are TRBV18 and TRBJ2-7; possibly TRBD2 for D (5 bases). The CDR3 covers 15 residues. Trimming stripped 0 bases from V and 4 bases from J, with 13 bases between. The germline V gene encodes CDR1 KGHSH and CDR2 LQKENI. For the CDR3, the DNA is TGTGCCAGCTCACCACCTATGACTACCATTTACGAGCAGTACTTC. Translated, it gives CASSPPMTTIYEQYF.

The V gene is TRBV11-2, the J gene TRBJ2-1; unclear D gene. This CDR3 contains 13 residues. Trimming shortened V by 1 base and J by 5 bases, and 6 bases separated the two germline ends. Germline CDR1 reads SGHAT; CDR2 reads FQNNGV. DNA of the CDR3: TGTGCCAGCAGCTTAGCCAGGAACAATGAGCAGTTCTTC. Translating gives CASSLARNNEQFF.

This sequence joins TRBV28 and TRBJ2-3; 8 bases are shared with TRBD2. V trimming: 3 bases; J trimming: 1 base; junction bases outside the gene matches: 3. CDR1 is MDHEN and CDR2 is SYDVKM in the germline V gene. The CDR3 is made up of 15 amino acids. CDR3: CASSFELAGTDTQYF. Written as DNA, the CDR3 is TGTGCCAGCAGTTTTGAACTAGCGGGCACAGATACGCAGTATTTT.

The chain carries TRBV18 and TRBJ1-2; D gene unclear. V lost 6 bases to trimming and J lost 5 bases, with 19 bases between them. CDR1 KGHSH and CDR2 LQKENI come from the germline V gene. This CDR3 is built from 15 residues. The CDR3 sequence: CASSQNDPSWYGYTF. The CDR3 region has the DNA TGTGCCAGCTCCCAGAACGACCCTAGTTGGTATGGCTACACCTTC.

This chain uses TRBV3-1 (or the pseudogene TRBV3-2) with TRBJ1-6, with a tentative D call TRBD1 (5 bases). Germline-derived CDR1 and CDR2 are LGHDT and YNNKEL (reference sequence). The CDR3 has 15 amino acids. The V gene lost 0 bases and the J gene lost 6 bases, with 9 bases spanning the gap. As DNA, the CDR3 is TGTGCCAGCAGCCAAGATCTAGGGGTTAATTCACCCCTCCACTTT. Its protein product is CASSQDLGVNSPLHF.

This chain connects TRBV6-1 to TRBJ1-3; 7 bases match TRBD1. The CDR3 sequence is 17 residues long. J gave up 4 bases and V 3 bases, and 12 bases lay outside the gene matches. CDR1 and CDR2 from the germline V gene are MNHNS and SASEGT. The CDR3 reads CASSEGEGGAKGNTIYF. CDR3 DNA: TGTGCCAGCAGTGAGGGGGAAGGGGGCGCGAAAGGAAACACCATATATTTT.

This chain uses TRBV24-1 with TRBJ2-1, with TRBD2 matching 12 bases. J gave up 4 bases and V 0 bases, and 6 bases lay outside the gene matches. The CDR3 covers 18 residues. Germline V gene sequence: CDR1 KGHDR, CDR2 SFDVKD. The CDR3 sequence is CATSDLGLAGGSYNEQFF. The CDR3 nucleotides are TGTGCCACCAGTGATTTGGGGCTAGCGGGAGGGAGTTACAATGAGCAGTTCTTC.

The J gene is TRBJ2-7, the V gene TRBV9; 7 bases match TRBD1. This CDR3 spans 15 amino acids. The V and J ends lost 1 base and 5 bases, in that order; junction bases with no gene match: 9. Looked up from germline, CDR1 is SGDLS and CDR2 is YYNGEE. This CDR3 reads CASSVMGQWWNEQYF. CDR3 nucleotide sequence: TGTGCCAGCAGCGTAATGGGACAGTGGTGGAACGAGCAGTACTTC.

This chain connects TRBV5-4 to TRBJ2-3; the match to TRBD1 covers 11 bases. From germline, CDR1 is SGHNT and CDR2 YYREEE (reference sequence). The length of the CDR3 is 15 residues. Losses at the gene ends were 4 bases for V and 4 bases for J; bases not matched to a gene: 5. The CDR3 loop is CASSTRTGGPDTQYF. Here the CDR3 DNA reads TGTGCCAGCAGCACGAGGACAGGGGGCCCAGATACGCAGTATTTT.

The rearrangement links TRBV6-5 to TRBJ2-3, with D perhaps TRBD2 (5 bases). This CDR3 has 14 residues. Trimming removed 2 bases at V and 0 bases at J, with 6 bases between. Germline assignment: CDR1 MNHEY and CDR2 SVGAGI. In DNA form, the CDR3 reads TGTGCCAGCAGTTACCGGACTAGCACAGATACGCAGTATTTT. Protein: CASSYRTSTDTQYF.

The CDR3 sequence is CSASGGGVFGYTF. The DNA of the CDR3 is TGCAGTGCTAGTGGCGGGGGGGTATTTGGCTACACCTTC. This chain joins TRBV20-1 and TRBJ1-2, with D perhaps TRBD1 (5 bases). V was shortened by 3 bases and J by 7 bases, with 15 bases between the two germline ends. This CDR3 is built from 13 residues. Germline V gene data show CDR1 as DFQATT and CDR2 as SNEGSKA (reference sequence).

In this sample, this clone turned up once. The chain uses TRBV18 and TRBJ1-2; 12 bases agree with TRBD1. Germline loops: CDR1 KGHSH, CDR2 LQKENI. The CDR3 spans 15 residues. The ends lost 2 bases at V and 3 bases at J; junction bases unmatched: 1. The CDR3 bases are TGTGCCAGCTCACCAGGGACAGGGGGCGACTATGGCTACACCTTC. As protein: CASSPGTGGDYGYTF.

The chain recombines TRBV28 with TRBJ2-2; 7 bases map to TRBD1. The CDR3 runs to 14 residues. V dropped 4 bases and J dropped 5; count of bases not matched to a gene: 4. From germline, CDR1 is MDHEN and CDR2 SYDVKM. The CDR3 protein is CASSSTGRTGELFF. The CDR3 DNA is TGTGCCAGCAGTTCGACAGGGCGGACCGGGGAGCTGTTTTTT.

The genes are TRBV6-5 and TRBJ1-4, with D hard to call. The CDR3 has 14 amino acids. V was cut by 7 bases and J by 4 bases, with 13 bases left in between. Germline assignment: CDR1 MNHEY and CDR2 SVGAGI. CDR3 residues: CASTRTQRNEKLFF. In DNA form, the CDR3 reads TGTGCCAGCACCCGAACTCAACGTAATGAAAAACTGTTTTTT.

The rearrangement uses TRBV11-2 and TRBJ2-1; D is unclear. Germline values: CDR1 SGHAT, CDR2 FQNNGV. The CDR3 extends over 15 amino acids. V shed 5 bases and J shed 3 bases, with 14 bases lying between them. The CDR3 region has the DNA TGTGCCAGCAGCCCCCTTACTACCTTCTACAATGAGCAGTTCTTC. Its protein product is CASSPLTTFYNEQFF.